These T cell receptor beta chains were read from a single sample in a study of monozygotic twins with inflammatory bowel disease. TCRdb re-called the 5' RACE reads and gives one entry per CDR3 protein, without DNA. This sample's table has about 160,000 distinct CDR3 sequences. Sequencing was performed on blood. These receptors all stem from a human donor with ulcerative colitis or Crohn's disease, or a healthy co-twin of an affected twin (not recorded which). Both conserved end residues are part of each CDR3.

j_call v_call cdr3_aa
TRBJ1-6 TRBV7-7 CASSLASTSSSYNSPLHF
TRBJ2-6 TRBV12-3/TRBV12-4 CASNRHAAGANVLTF
TRBJ2-7 TRBV7-2 CASSSLAREQYF
TRBJ2-5 TRBV9 CASSRRGMETQYF
TRBJ2-1 TRBV27 CASSSGTELSGNNEQFF
TRBJ1-1 TRBV29-1 CSVGNPMNTEAFF
TRBJ1-1 TRBV3-1 CASLGADLNTEAFF
TRBJ1-1 TRBV7-9 CASSSRSEDTEAFF
TRBJ1-5 TRBV28 CASKGQKAAYSNQPQHF
TRBJ2-1 TRBV7-9 CASSFPQGGIGDF
TRBJ2-3 TRBV19 CASTTLWGGATDTQYF
TRBJ2-1 TRBV27 CASSWIRGEQFF
TRBJ1-2 TRBV20-1 CSARAPTGGEDGYTF
TRBJ2-1 TRBV7-9 CASSLAQIAGGSYEQFF
TRBJ2-3 TRBV20-1 CSARDAGVGTDTQYF
TRBJ2-1 TRBV7-9 CASSPRSGTSGYNEQFF
TRBJ2-1 TRBV28 CASSPGTVTGLEQFF
TRBJ1-1 TRBV27 CASSSPPNTEAFF
TRBJ2-5 TRBV11-2 CASSLVGTSGSFWQETQYF
TRBJ1-2 TRBV20-1 CSAPGGTASYGYTF
TRBJ1-1 TRBV10-3 CAIKGTDRNTEAFF
TRBJ2-7 TRBV20-1 CSARAPTGIKADEQYF
TRBJ1-1 TRBV11-1 CASSLAAIDDSANTEAFF
TRBJ1-1 TRBV5-6 CASSFKRDRVLGAFF
TRBJ2-3 TRBV5-1 CASSLDRGSTDTQYF
TRBJ2-7 TRBV20-1 CSALGGGPSTGKQYF
TRBJ2-7 TRBV5-8 CASSSGVDSSYEQYF
TRBJ2-5 TRBV7-2 CASVPWPQEGAQYF